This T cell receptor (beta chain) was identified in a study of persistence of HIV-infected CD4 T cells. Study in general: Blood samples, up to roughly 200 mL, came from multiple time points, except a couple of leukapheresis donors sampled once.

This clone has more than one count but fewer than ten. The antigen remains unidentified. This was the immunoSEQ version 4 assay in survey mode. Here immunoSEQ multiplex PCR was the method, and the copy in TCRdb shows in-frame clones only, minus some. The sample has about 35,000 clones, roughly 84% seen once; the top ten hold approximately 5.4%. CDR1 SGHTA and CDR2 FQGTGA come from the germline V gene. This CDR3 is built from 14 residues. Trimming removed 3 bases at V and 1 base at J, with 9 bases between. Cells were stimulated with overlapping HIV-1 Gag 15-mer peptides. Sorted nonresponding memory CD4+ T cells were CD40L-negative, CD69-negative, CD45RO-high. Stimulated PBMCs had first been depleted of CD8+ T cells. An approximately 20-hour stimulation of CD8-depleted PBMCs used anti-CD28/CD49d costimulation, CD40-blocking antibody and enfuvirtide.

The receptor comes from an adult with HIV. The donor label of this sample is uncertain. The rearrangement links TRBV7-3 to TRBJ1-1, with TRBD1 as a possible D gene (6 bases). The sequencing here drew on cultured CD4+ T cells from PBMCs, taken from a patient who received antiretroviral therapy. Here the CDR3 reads CASSFQGQNTEAFF. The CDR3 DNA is TGTGCCAGCAGCTTCCAGGGACAGAACACTGAAGCTTTCTTT. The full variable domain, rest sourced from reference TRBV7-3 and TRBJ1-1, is GAGVSQTPSNKVTEKGKYVELRCDPISGHTALYWYRQSLGQGPEFLIYFQGTGAADDSGLPNDRFFAVRPEGSVSTLKIQRTERGDSAVYLCASSFQGQNTEAFFGQGTRLTVV.